This T cell receptor (beta chain) was captured in a study of T cell changes during pregnancy in multiple sclerosis. With 1 base clipped from V and 6 bases from J, the junction kept 13 bases outside the gene matches. This CDR3 has 18 residues. CDR1 and CDR2 from the germline V gene are MNHEY and SMNVEV (reference sequence). Measured with immunoSEQ multiplex PCR; TCRdb has only the in-frame clones, and not every one. The data hold 40,000 or so clones, with 85% to 95% observed a single time. Here the sequenced sample was CD8+ T cells from peripheral blood mononuclear cells, taken in the third trimester of pregnancy. The source is a female donor with multiple sclerosis, enrolled in a pregnancy study. The chain has TRBV27 and TRBJ2-7, with 12 positions matching TRBD2. CDR3 protein: CASSLLLAGGPATGEQYF. CDR3 coding DNA: TGTGCCAGCAGTTTATTACTAGCGGGGGGCCCTGCGACCGGCGAGCAGTACTTC.